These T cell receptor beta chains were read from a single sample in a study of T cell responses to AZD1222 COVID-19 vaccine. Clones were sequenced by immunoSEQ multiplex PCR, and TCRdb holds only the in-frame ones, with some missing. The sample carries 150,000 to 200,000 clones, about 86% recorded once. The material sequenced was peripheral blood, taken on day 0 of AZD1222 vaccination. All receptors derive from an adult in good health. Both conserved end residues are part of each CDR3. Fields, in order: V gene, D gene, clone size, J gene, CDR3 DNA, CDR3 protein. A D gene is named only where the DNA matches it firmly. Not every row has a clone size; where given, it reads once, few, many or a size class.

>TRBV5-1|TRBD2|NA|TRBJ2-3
TGCGCCAGCAGCTTGGCTAGCGGCTCTAGCACAGATACGCAGTATTTT
CASSLASGSSTDTQYF
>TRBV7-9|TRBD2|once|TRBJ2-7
TGTGCCAGCAGCTTGGGGATACAGCGGGAGGCTGCCTACGAGCAGTACTTC
CASSLGIQREAAYEQYF
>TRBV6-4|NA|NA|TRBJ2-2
TGTGCCAGCAGTGACCAGATGACCGGGGAGCTGTTTTTT
CASSDQMTGELFF
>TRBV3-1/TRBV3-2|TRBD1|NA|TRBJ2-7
TGTGCCAGCAGCCAAGAAGGGACAGGGATCTACGAGCAGTACTTC
CASSQEGTGIYEQYF
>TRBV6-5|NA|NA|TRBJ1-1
TGTGCCAGCAGTTCGGACCAAAGGCCCAGCACTGAAGCTTTCTTT
CASSSDQRPSTEAFF
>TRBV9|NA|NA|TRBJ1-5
TGTGCCAGCTACACCCGAGGCAGGGGCAGAGGCAATCAGCCCCAGCATTTT
CASYTRGRGRGNQPQHF
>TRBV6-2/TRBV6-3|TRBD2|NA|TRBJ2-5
TGTGCCAGCAGTTCGTGGGGACTAGCGGGGGAAGAGACCCAGTACTTC
CASSSWGLAGEETQYF
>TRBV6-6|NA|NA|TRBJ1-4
TGTGCCAGCAGACCCAGACAGGACTCAACTAATGAAAAACTGTTTTTT
CASRPRQDSTNEKLFF
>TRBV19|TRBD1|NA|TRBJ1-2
TGTGCCAGTAGTTCGGGACAGGGAGCGCACTATGGCTACACCTTC
CASSSGQGAHYGYTF
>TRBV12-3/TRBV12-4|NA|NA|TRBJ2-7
TGTGCCAGCAGTTTAGTAGGGCCCCACGAGCAGTACTTC
CASSLVGPHEQYF
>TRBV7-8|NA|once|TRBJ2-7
TGTGCCAGCAGCTTCGGACGTAGGGACCGCCCCTACGAGCAGTACTTC
CASSFGRRDRPYEQYF
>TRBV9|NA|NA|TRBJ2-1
TGTGCCAGCAGCGTAGCCGGGCTTACCTACAATGAGCAGTTCTTC
CASSVAGLTYNEQFF
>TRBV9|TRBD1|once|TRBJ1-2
TGTGCCAGCGCTTCGACAGGGGATGATGGCTACACCTTC
CASASTGDDGYTF
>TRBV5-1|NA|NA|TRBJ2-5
TGCGCCAGCAGCTTGGAAAGGGGAGGCGAGACCCAGTACTTC
CASSLERGGETQYF
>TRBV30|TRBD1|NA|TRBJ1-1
TGTGCCTGGAGTAAGCCTGACAGGGGGAACACTGAAGCTTTCTTT
CAWSKPDRGNTEAFF
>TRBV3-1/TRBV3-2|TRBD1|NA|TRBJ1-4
TGTGCCAGCAGCTTTGGGGACAGTGAGCTGGAAAAACTGTTTTTT
CASSFGDSELEKLFF
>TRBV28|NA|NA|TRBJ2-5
TGTGCCAGCTGCCCCGGGACAATAAGAAGAGAGACCCAGTACTTC
CASCPGTIRRETQYF
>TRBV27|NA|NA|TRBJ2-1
TGTGCCAGCACCAATCCCTACAATGAGCAGTTCTTC
CASTNPYNEQFF
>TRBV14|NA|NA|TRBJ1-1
TGTGCCAGCAGCCAATACCCTACAGGGAGTACTGAAGCTTTCTTT
CASSQYPTGSTEAFF
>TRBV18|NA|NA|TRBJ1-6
TGTGCCAGCTCACCACAGGTTTATAATTCACCCCTCCACTTT
CASSPQVYNSPLHF
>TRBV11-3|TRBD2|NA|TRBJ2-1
TGTGCCAGCAGCCCGGGACTAGCGGGGAGTGAGCAGTTCTTC
CASSPGLAGSEQFF
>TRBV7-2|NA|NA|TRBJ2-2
TGTGCCAGCAGCTATAAGACCGGGGAGCTGTTTTTT
CASSYKTGELFF
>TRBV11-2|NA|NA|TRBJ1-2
TGTGCCAGCAGCTTAGGGACTGACTATGGCTACACCTTC
CASSLGTDYGYTF
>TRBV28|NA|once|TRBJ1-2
TGTGCCAGCAGTTTAACCTATGGCTACACCTTC
CASSLTYGYTF
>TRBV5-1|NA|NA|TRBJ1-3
TGCGCCAGCGCTTCCATCTCTGGAAACACCATATATTTT
CASASISGNTIYF
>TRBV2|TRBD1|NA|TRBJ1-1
TGTGCCAGCAGTGTTCTCTCCCAGGGACAGGGGAGTGGTATGAACACTGAAGCTTTCTTT
CASSVLSQGQGSGMNTEAFF
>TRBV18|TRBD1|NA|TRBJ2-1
TGTGCCAGCTCTGAGACAGGGGCCGTATACAATGAGCAGTTCTTC
CASSETGAVYNEQFF
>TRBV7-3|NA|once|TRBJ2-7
TGTGCCAGCAGCGCAGGCTGGGGGGACGAGCAGTACTTC
CASSAGWGDEQYF
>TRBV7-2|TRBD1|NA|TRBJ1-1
TGTGCCAGCAGCTTGACAGGGCTGGTGAACACTGAAGCTTTCTTT
CASSLTGLVNTEAFF
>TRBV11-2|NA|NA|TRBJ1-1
TGTGCCAGCAGCTTACGGGGAGGGACTGAAGCTTTCTTT
CASSLRGGTEAFF
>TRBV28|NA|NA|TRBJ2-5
TGTGCCAGCACGGTGGGGGAGACCCAGTACTTC
CASTVGETQYF
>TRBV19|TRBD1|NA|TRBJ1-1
TGTGCCACGACCCTGGACAGGGGTGGCACTGAAGCTTTCTTT
CATTLDRGGTEAFF
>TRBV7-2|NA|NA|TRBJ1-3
TGTGCCAGCAGCTTAAGAGGGACACCCGGAAACACCATATATTTT
CASSLRGTPGNTIYF
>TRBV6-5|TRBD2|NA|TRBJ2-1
TGTGCCAGCAGTTACGGCGGGAGTCTGGATGAGCAGTTCTTC
CASSYGGSLDEQFF
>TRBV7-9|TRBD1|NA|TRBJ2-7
TGTGCCAGCAGCTTAGCGGGGACAGGGGTGTCCTACGAGCAGTACTTC
CASSLAGTGVSYEQYF
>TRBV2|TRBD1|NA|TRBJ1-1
TGTGCCAGCAGAAGCTCCGGGACAGGGAACACTGAAGCTTTCTTT
CASRSSGTGNTEAFF
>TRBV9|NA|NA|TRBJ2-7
TGTGCCAGCAGCGTAGACCCCAGATCCTACGAGCAGTACTTC
CASSVDPRSYEQYF
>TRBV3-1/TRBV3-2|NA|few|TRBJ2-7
TGTGCCAGCAGCCAAGGAGTGGCGAATGGAGAGCAGTACTTC
CASSQGVANGEQYF
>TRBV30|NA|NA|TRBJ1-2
TGTGCCTGGGGGGGTCCATCTCCGGGCGGCTACACCTTC
CAWGGPSPGGYTF
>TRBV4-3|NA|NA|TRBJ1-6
TGCGCCAGCAGCCAAGTCGGAACGGGACACCCTAATTCACCCCTCCACTTT
CASSQVGTGHPNSPLHF
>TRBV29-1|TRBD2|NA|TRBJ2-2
TGCAGCGCCCTGGCTAGCGGGAAACAAACCGGGGAGCTGTTTTTT
CSALASGKQTGELFF
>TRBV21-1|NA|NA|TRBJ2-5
TGTGCCAGCAGCATGACAGGGGCGCAAGAGACCCAGTACTTC
CASSMTGAQETQYF
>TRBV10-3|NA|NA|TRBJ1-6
TGTGCCATCAGTGAGGTGGGACAAGGGGATTCACCCCTCCACTTT
CAISEVGQGDSPLHF
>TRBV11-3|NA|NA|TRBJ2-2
TGTGCCAGCAGCTTAGGGCCTCACACCGGGGAGCTGTTTTTT
CASSLGPHTGELFF
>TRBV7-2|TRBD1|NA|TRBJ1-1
TGTGCCAGCAGCCGAGACAGGGGGATGGCTTTCTTT
CASSRDRGMAFF
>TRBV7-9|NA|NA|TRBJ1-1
TGTGCCAGCAGCCCCGTGGGGGGCGCTGAAGCTTTCTTT
CASSPVGGAEAFF
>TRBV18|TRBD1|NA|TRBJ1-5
TGTGCCAGCTCACCAAACACCGGGGACAGTCCAAAGCATTTT
CASSPNTGDSPKHF
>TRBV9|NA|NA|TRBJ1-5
TGTGCCAGCAGCTCTGGGGGGATTCAGCCCCAGCATTTT
CASSSGGIQPQHF
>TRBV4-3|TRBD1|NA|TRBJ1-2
TGCGCCAGCAGCCAAGATCTGGCAGGGGGCTTATATGGCTACACCTTC
CASSQDLAGGLYGYTF
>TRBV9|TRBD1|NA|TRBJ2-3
TGTGCCAGCAGCGACAGGGGTAGCACAGATACGCAGTATTTT
CASSDRGSTDTQYF
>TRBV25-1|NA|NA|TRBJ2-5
TGTGCCAGCAGTGCTCCGGAGGGGTACCAAGAGACCCAGTACTTC
CASSAPEGYQETQYF
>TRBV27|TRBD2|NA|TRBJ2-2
TGTGCCAGCAGAACCCTCGTACTAGCGGGGATTATAAAAACCGGGGAGCTGTTTTTT
CASRTLVLAGIIKTGELFF
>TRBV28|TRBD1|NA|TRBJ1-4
TGTGCCAGCAGTTTGACAGGGGGGGGAAAACTGTTTTTT
CASSLTGGGKLFF